These 12 T cell receptor beta chains were sequenced from one sample in a study of regulatory T cells in long-lasting Graves disease. Time point of the sample: newly diagnosed GD, antithyroid drugs for less than 3 months. The authors made the TCR library using RNA they extracted from PBMCs. According to the study, TCR beta libraries were built with iRepertoire HTBI primers and CDR3-region Arm-PCR. TCRdb reanalysed the multiplex PCR reads using MiXCR and keeps one entry per CDR3 protein. The sample lists 510,000 or so distinct CDR3 sequences, around 12% seen once, with roughly 8.9% in the top ten. A further study also used this sample, focusing on T cells in Graves' hyperthyroidism and ophthalmopathy.

The source was peripheral blood mononuclear cells (PBMCs), collected at new diagnosis, from a patient treated with antithyroid drugs. These TCRs come from a woman in her thirties with Graves disease.

This clonotype occurred many times. V and J are TRBV5-1 and TRBJ2-2; D is uncertain. Germline V gene sequence: CDR1 SGHRS, CDR2 YFSETQ. The CDR3 spans 18 residues. V was cut by 4 bases and J by 1 base, with 20 bases left in between. The CDR3 loop is CASSRLLWAGENTGELFF. The CDR3 DNA follows: TGCGCCAGCAGCCGGTTGCTGTGGGCAGGCGAGAACACCGGGGAGCTGTTTTTT. The full variable domain, its missing parts supplied by reference TRBV5-1 and TRBJ2-2, is KAGVTQTPRYLIKTRGQQVTLSCSPISGHRSVSWYQQTPGQGLQFLFEYFSETQRNKGNFPGRFSGRQFSNSRSEMNVSTLELGDSALYLCASSRLLWAGENTGELFFGEGSRLTVL.

This clonotype was detected only a few times. A junction boundary mismatches the germline segment, possibly from a read error. The chain links TRBV28 to TRBJ1-1; possible D gene TRBD1, 6 bases. The CDR3 has 12 residues. The germline CDR1 and CDR2 sequences are MDHEN and SYDVKM. CDR3 nucleotides: TGTGCCAGCAGTTTAGGGGGCGGGGCGCAGGTCTTT. Translated, it gives CASSLGGGAQVF.

This clonotype was observed a handful of times. The chain recombines TRBV28 with TRBJ2-7; D is uncertain. Germline V gene sequence: CDR1 MDHEN, CDR2 SYDVKM. There are 11 residues in the CDR3. With 8 bases removed from V and 6 bases from J, the gap between germline ends came to 11 bases. This CDR3 reads CASGSSLEQYF. The DNA of the CDR3 is TGTGCCAGCGGCTCCTCCCTCGAGCAGTACTTC.

CDR3: CASSELAGVEQFF. The CDR3 nucleotides are TGTGCCAGCAGTGAGCTAGCGGGAGTGGAGCAGTTCTTC. The chain combines TRBV2 with TRBJ2-1; 10 nucleotides line up with TRBD2. The CDR3 totals 13 residues. After removal of 3 bases from V and 10 bases from J, the junction contained 3 bases not matched to a gene. The germline CDR1 and CDR2 sequences are SNHLY and FYNNEI.

The table lists this clonotype with many counts. This chain's CDR3 is CASTWGNTEAFF. The CDR3 bases are TGTGCCAGCACGTGGGGGAACACTGAAGCTTTCTTT. V usage is TRBV6-1 and J usage is TRBJ1-1; D is ambiguous. Trimming cost V 7 bases and J 1 base, with 7 bases left between them. The CDR3 has 12 amino acids. Germline values: CDR1 MNHNS, CDR2 SASEGT.

This clonotype was counted only a few times. The rearrangement links TRBV6-2 or TRBV6-3 to TRBJ1-1; TRBD1 might be the D (5 bases). V was shortened by 6 bases and J by 0 bases, with 8 bases between the two germline ends. The CDR3 length is 13 residues. Germline V lookup: CDR1 MNHEY, CDR2 SVGEGT. Here the CDR3 DNA reads TGTGCCAGCAGGGACACGATGAACACTGAAGCTTTCTTT. As protein: CASRDTMNTEAFF.

This clonotype was seen repeatedly, ten times or more. The chain carries TRBV28 and TRBJ2-1; TRBD2 matches at 11 bases. V was pared by 3 bases and J by 9 bases, with 10 bases of the junction left unmatched. The CDR3 runs 16 residues. The germline V gene has CDR1 MDHEN and CDR2 SYDVKM. CDR3 coding DNA: TGTGCCAGCAGTTTCGCCTTAGCGGGAGGGCCCTTTGAGCAGTTCTTC. This codes for CASSFALAGGPFEQFF.

A remark on this clonotype: A much larger clone is a single base away; this may be a read error. The chain joins TRBV7-9 to TRBJ1-1; 8 positions agree with TRBD1. Germline CDR1 is SEHNR and CDR2 is FQNEAQ (reference sequence). The CDR3 spans 16 residues. In DNA, the CDR3 is TGTGTCAGCAGCCCAGGACAGGGATCGGAAAACACTGAAGCTTTCTTT. Protein product: CVSSPGQGSENTEAFF.

This clonotype was observed many times. The rearrangement links TRBV27 to TRBJ2-4; D assignment may be TRBD1 or TRBD2 (5 bases each). The ends were cut back, 6 bases at V and 4 bases at J, with 16 bases in the middle. Germline values: CDR1 MNHEY, CDR2 SMNVEV (reference sequence). The CDR3 has 15 amino acids. The CDR3 spells CASRDFGRDKNIQYF. DNA of the CDR3: TGTGCCAGCAGGGACTTTGGCAGGGATAAAAACATTCAGTACTTC.

V and J are TRBV19 and TRBJ1-2; TRBD1 matches 7 bases. J lost 7 bases, V lost 7 bases, and 9 bases had no gene match. Germline-derived CDR1 and CDR2 are LNHDA and SQIVND (reference sequence). This CDR3 contains 13 residues. CDR3 DNA: TGTGCCAGTACCAAAGGGGGCGCGTGTGGCTACACCTTC. It encodes CASTKGGACGYTF.

In this sample, this clonotype turned up many times. Written as DNA, the CDR3 is TGTGCCAGCAGCTTAGACAGGGTGGGGGCGGCCCAGTACTTC. Protein sequence: CASSLDRVGAAQYF. The V and J genes are TRBV7-8 and TRBJ2-5; tentatively, D is TRBD1 (6 bases). The V and J ends lost 1 base and 9 bases respectively, with 15 bases between them. There are 14 residues in the CDR3. CDR1 and CDR2 from the germline V gene are SGHVS and FQNEAQ.

This clonotype turned up a few times. The chain employs TRBV27 and TRBJ1-5; TRBD1 matches at 8 bases. The CDR3 contains 14 residues. J lost 7 bases, V lost 2 bases, and 4 bases had no gene match. The germline V gene has CDR1 MNHEY and CDR2 SMNVEV (reference sequence). The CDR3: CASSLDRGGQPQHF. DNA of the CDR3: TGTGCCAGCAGTTTAGACAGGGGTGGGCAGCCCCAGCATTTT.